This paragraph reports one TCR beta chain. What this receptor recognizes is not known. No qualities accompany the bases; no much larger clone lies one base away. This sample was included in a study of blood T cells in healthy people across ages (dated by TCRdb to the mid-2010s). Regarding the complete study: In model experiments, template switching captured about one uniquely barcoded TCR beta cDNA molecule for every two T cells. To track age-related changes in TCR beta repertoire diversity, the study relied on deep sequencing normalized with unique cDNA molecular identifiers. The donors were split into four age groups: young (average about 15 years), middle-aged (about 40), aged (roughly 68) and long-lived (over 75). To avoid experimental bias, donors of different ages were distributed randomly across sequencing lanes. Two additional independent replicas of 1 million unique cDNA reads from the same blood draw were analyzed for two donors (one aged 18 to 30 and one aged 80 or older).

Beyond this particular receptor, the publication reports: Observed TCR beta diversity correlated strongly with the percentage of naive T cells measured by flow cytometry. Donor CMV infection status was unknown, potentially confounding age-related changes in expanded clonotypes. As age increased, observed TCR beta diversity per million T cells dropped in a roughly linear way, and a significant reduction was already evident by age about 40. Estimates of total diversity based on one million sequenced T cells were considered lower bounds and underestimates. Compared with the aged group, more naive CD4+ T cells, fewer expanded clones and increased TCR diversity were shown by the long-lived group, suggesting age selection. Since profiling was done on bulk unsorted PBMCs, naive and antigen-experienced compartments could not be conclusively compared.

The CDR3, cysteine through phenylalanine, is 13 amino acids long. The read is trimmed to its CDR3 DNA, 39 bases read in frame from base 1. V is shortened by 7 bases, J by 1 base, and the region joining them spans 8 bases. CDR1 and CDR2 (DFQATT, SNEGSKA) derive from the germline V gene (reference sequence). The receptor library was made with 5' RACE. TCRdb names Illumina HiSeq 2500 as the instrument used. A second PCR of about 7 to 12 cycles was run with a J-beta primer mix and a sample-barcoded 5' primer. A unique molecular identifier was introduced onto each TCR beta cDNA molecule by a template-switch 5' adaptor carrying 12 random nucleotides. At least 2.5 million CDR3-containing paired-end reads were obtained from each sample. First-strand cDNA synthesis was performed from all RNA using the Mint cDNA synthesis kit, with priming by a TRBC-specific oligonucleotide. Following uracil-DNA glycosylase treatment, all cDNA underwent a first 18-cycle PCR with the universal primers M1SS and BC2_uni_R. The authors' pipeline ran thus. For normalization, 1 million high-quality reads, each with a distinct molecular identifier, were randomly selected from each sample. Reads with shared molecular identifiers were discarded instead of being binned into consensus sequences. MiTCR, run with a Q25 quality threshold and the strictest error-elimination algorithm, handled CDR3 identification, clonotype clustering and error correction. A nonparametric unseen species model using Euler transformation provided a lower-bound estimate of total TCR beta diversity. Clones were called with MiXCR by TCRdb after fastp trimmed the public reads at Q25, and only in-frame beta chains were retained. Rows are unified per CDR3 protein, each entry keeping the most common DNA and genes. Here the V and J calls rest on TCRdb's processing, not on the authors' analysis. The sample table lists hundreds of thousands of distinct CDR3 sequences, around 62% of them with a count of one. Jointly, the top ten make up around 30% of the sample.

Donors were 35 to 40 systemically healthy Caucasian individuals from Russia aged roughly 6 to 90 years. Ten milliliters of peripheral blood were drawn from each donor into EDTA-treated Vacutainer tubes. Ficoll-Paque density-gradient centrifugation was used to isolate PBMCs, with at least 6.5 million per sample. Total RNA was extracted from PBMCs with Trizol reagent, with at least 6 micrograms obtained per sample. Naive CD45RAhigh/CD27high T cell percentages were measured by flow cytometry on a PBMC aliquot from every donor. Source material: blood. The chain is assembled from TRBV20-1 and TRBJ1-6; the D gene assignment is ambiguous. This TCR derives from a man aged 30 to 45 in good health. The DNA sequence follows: TGCAGTGTTCTCAGGTCCTATAATTCACCCCTCCACTTT. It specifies CSVLRSYNSPLHF.